Below are 15 T cell receptor beta chains sequenced from a single sample in a study of shared clonotypes between healthy human individuals. Using immunoSEQ multiplex PCR, the repertoire was profiled, and TCRdb retains in-frame clones only, with some absent. The table includes approximately 2.4 million clones, approximately 96% detected once. The sequenced material came from naive CD4+ T cells sorted from blood. Subset in this sample: CD45RA+ positively selected. These receptors were obtained from a man aged 18 to 30 in good health.

The chain carries TRBV15 and TRBJ2-7; D remains ambiguous. The CDR3 sequence is 13 residues long. The V gene lost 3 bases and the J gene lost 2 bases, with 8 bases spanning the gap. CDR1 and CDR2 (germline): LNHNV, YYDKDF (reference sequence). The CDR3 bases are TGTGCCACCAGCAGGGACGTCGCCTACGAGCAGTACTTC. It specifies CATSRDVAYEQYF.

The chain employs TRBV27 and TRBJ1-5; no clear D gene. Deletions cut 0 bases from V and 3 bases from J, with 9 bases between. This CDR3 is 15 amino acids long. Germline CDR1 reads MNHEY; CDR2 reads SMNVEV (reference sequence). Here the CDR3 reads CASSLSGGINQPQHF. The CDR3 coding sequence is TGTGCCAGCAGTTTATCTGGAGGAATCAATCAGCCCCAGCATTTT.

The chain employs TRBV2 and TRBJ2-5; 8 bases match TRBD1. This CDR3 comprises 13 residues. The trim removed 6 bases at V and 5 bases at J, leaving 5 bases unmatched. Per germline, CDR1 SNHLY and CDR2 FYNNEI. The CDR3 loop is CASSGDRRETQYF. The CDR3 bases are TGTGCCAGCAGCGGGGACAGGAGGGAGACCCAGTACTTC.

The rearrangement links TRBV29-1 to TRBJ2-5; 7 nucleotides align to TRBD1. Per the germline V gene, CDR1 is SQVTM and CDR2 is ANQGSEA. This CDR3 contains 12 residues. V shed 6 bases and J 4 bases; nucleotides not matched to a gene: 5. CDR3 sequence reads: CSVRQGSETQYF. CDR3 sequence (DNA): TGCAGCGTCCGACAGGGTTCAGAGACCCAGTACTTC.

The chain joins TRBV6-5 to TRBJ2-2; D not certain. V lost 8 bases and J lost 3, with 4 bases in between. The CDR3 extends over 11 amino acids. Germline loops: CDR1 MNHEY, CDR2 SVGAGI. CDR3 sequence: CASGDTGELFF. CDR3 DNA: TGTGCCAGCGGGGACACCGGGGAGCTGTTTTTT.

The chain carries TRBV5-4 and TRBJ2-7, with 7 bases matching TRBD2. The CDR3 spans 17 residues. Trimming removed 0 bases from V and 4 bases from J; junction bases left unmatched: 13. Germline V gene data show CDR1 as SGHNT and CDR2 as YYREEE (reference sequence). In DNA, the CDR3 is TGTGCCAGCAGCTTGGTAGCTAGCGGTGGGCACCGTTACGAGCAGTACTTC. Protein product: CASSLVASGGHRYEQYF.

The chain employs TRBV6-1 and TRBJ1-6, with TRBD1 as a possible D gene (5 bases). This CDR3 contains 14 residues. Trimming stripped 3 bases from V and 7 bases from J, with 10 bases between. Germline values: CDR1 MNHNS, CDR2 SASEGT. This CDR3 is CASSETELNSPLHF. DNA for the CDR3: TGTGCCAGCAGTGAGACAGAACTAAATTCACCCCTCCACTTT.

This chain uses TRBV4-1 with TRBJ2-3; either TRBD1 or TRBD2 may supply D (5 bases each). With 2 bases removed from V and 2 bases from J, the gap between germline ends came to 11 bases. The CDR3 length is 15 residues. Germline values: CDR1 MGHRA, CDR2 YSYEKL. The CDR3 bases are TGCGCCAGCAGCCAATCCGGGGCAGACACAGATACGCAGTATTTT. Its translation: CASSQSGADTDTQYF.

This clone has just one count. The rearrangement uses TRBV6-1 and TRBJ2-7; TRBD1 matches 7 bases. The CDR3 length is 15 residues. CDR1 and CDR2 (germline): MNHNS, SASEGT. J gave up 3 bases and V 7 bases, and 12 bases lay outside the gene matches. The CDR3 DNA reads as TGTGCCAGCAATGACAGGGTCTCGGCAAACTACGAGCAGTACTTC. As protein: CASNDRVSANYEQYF.

This chain joins TRBV6-1 and TRBJ2-2; D gene ambiguous. The V gene lost 9 bases and the J gene lost 2 bases, with 4 bases spanning the gap. Germline-derived CDR1 and CDR2 are MNHNS and SASEGT. The CDR3 is made up of 11 amino acids. In nucleotides, the CDR3 is TGTGCCAGTGTAAACACCGGGGAGCTGTTTTTT. Its translation is CASVNTGELFF.

The rearrangement uses TRBV5-1 and TRBJ2-7; the D is unclear. This CDR3 is 15 amino acids long. Germline V CDR1 and CDR2: SGHRS, YFSETQ. The V end was cut by 0 bases, the J end by 2 bases, with 12 bases between. The DNA for the CDR3 is TGCGCCAGCAGCTTGGCCAAGGCAATTCCCTACGAGCAGTACTTC. Its translation: CASSLAKAIPYEQYF.

The rearrangement joins TRBV6-6 to TRBJ1-6; D is unclear. V was shortened by 3 bases and J by 4 bases, with 7 bases between the two germline ends. Germline V gene data show CDR1 as MNHNY and CDR2 as SVGAGI (reference sequence). The length of the CDR3 is 14 residues. CDR3 protein: CASSYDEYNSPLHF. The DNA for the CDR3 is TGTGCCAGCAGTTATGACGAGTATAATTCACCCCTCCACTTT.

V and J are TRBV4-3 and TRBJ2-3; D is possibly TRBD2 (5 bases). The CDR3 covers 15 residues. The germline V gene has CDR1 LGHNA and CDR2 YSLEER. Trimming took 2 bases from V and 3 from J, leaving 12 bases between them. The CDR3 nucleotides are TGCGCCAGCAGCCAACACGGGCGGGCGACAGATACGCAGTATTTT. Its translation: CASSQHGRATDTQYF.

The chain is built from TRBV6-5 and TRBJ2-3; no clear D gene. V lost 1 base and J lost 0, with 11 bases in between. CDR3 size: 16 residues. The germline CDR1 and CDR2 sequences are MNHEY and SVGAGI. The CDR3 loop is CASSYLTASSTDTQYF. The CDR3 DNA reads TGTGCCAGCAGTTACTTGACGGCCTCTAGCACAGATACGCAGTATTTT.

This clone has a handful of counts. The same CDR3 also results from other DNA sequences found in this sample. The V call is TRBV6-5, the J call TRBJ1-6, with D unresolved. The CDR3 is 12 residues long. Germline V gives CDR1 MNHEY, CDR2 SVGAGI. The V and J ends lost 8 bases and 7 bases respectively, with 9 bases between them. The CDR3 loop reads CASRSGNSPLHF. CDR3 bases: TGTGCCAGCCGTTCCGGAAATTCACCCCTCCACTTT.